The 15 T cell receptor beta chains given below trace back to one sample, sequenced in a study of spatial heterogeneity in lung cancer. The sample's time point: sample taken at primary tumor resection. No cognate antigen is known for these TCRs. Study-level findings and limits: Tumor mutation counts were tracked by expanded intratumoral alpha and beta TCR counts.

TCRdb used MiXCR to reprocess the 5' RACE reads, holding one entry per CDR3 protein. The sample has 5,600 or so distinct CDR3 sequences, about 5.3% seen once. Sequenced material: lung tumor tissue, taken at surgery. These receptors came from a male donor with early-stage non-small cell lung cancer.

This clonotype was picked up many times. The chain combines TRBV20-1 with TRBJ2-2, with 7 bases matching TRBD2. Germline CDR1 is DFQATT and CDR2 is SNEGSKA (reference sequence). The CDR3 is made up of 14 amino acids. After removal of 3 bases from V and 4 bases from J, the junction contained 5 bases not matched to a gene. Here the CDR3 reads CSASVGGPTGELFF. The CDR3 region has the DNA TGCAGTGCTAGCGTGGGAGGGCCCACCGGGGAGCTGTTTTTT.

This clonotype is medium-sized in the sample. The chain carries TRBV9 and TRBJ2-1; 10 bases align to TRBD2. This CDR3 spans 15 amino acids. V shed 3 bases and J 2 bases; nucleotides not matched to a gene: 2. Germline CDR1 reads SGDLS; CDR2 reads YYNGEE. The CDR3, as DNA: TGTGCCAGCAGCGCGGGACTAGCGACCTACAATGAGCAGTTCTTC. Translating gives CASSAGLATYNEQFF. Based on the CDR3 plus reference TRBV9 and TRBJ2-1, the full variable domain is DSGVTQTPKHLITATGQRVTLRCSPRSGDLSVYWYQQSLDQGLQFLIQYYNGEERAKGNILERFSAQQFPDLHSELNLSSLELGDSALYFCASSAGLATYNEQFFGPGTRLTVL.

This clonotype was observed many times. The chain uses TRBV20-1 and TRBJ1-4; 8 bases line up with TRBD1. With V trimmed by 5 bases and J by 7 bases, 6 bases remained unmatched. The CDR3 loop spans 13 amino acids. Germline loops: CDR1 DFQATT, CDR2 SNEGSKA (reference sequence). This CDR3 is CSAVQGAFEKLFF. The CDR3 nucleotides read TGCAGTGCTGTTCAGGGGGCATTTGAAAAACTGTTTTTT.

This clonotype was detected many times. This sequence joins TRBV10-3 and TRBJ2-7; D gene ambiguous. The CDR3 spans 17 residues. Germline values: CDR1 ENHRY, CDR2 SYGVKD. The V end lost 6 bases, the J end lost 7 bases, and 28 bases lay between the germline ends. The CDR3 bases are TGTGCCATCAGCTCCCCGCCGACGGATCCCTACCTAGTTGAGCAGTACTTC. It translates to CAISSPPTDPYLVEQYF.

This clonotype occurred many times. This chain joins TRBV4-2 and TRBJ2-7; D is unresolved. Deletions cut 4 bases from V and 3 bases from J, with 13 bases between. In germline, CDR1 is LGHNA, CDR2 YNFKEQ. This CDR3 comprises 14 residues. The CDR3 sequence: CASSPSMGRYEQYF. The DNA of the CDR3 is TGTGCCAGCAGCCCGAGCATGGGCCGCTACGAGCAGTACTTC.

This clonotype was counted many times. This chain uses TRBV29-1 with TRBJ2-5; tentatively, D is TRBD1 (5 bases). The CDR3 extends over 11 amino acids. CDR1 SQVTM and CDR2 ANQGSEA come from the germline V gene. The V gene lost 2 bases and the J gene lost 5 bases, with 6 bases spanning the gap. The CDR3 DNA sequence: TGCAGCGTTGAAAAGGGGGAGACCCAGTACTTC. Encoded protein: CSVEKGETQYF. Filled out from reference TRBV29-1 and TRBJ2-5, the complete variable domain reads SAVISQKPSRDICQRGTSLTIQCQVDSQVTMMFWYRQQPGQSLTLIATANQGSEATYESGFVIDKFPISRPNLTFSTLTVSNMSPEDSSIYLCSVEKGETQYFGPGTRLLVL.

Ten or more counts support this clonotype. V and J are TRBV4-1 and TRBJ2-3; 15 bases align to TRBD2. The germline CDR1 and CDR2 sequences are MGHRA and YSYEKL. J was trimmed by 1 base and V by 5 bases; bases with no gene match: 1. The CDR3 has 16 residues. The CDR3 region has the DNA TGCGCCAGCAGCGGGACTAGCGGGGGGCGCACAGATACGCAGTATTTT. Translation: CASSGTSGGRTDTQYF.

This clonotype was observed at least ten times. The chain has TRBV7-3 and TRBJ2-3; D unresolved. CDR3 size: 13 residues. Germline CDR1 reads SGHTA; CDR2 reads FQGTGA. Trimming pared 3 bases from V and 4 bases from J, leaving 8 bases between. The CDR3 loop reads CASSLFRADTQYF. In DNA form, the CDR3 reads TGTGCCAGCAGCTTGTTTCGAGCAGATACGCAGTATTTT.

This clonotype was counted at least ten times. The CDR3 region is CASSPGTGYNQPQHF. The CDR3 nucleotides read TGTGCCAGCAGCCCCGGGACAGGGTACAATCAGCCCCAGCATTTT. J is TRBJ1-5 and V is TRBV7-6, with TRBD1 matching over 9 bases. The CDR3 length is 15 residues. Germline CDR1 is SGHVS and CDR2 is FNYEAQ. The ends lost 5 bases at V and 3 bases at J; junction bases unmatched: 5.

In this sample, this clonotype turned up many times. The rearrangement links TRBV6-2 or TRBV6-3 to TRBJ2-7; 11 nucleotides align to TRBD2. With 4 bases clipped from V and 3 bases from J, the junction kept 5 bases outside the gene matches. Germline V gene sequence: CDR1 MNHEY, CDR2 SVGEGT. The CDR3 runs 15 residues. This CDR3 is CASSSGLADLYEQYF. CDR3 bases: TGTGCCAGCAGTTCGGGACTAGCGGACCTCTACGAGCAGTACTTC.

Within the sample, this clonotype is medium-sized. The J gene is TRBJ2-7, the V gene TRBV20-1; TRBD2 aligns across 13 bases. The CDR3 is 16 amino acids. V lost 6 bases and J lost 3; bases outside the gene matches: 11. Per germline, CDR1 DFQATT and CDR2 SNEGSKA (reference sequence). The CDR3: CSASPGTSGVYYEQYF. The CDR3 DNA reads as TGCAGTGCCTCGCCGGGGACTAGCGGGGTTTACTACGAGCAGTACTTC.

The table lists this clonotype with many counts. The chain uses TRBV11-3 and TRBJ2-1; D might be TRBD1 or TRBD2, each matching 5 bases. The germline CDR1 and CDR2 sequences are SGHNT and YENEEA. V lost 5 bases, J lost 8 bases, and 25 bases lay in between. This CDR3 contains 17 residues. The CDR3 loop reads CASSPPGARGGSYEQFF. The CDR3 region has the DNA TGTGCCAGCAGCCCCCCGGGTGCTCGGGGCGGTAGTTATGAGCAGTTCTTC.

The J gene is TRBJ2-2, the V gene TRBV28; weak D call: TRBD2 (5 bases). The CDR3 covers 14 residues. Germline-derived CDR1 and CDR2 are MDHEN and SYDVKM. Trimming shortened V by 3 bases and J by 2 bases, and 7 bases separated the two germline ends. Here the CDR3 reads CASSFRGNTGELFF. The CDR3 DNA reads TGTGCCAGCAGTTTTCGGGGAAACACCGGGGAGCTGTTTTTT.

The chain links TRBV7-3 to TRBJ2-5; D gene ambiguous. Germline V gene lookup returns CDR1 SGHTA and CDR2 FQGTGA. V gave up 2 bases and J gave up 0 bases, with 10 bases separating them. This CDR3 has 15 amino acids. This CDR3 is CASSLGRTYQETQYF. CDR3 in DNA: TGTGCCAGCAGCTTAGGCAGGACGTACCAAGAGACCCAGTACTTC.

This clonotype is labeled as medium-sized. This chain's CDR3 is CSVEGGARTDTQYF. The DNA for the CDR3 is TGCAGCGTTGAGGGAGGGGCCCGCACAGATACGCAGTATTTT. The rearrangement uses TRBV29-1 and TRBJ2-3; 7 nucleotides agree with TRBD2. V was clipped by 3 bases and J by 1 base; unmatched bases: 4. This CDR3 contains 14 residues. Germline V gene lookup returns CDR1 SQVTM and CDR2 ANQGSEA.